This TCR beta chain appears in the sequencing data of a study of chemoradiotherapy in HPV16-positive cancers. At the level of the study: Functional T-cell assays on two HPV16-positive patients' cells defined candidate HPV-specific clones and common TCR motifs.

Repertoires were sampled repeatedly during chemoradiotherapy. As regards this clone: Its antigen is still unknown.

CDR1 is SGHTA, CDR2 FQGTGA, per germline. The V end was cut by 1 base, the J end by 4 bases, with 7 bases between. The CDR3 extends over 13 amino acids. TCRdb keeps only in-frame clones here, not all; method: immunoSEQ multiplex PCR. The repertoire holds 12,000 or so clones, with around nine tenths as singletons. Study-wide findings and caveats: Candidate HPV-specific clones and E7-related TCR motifs grew in tumor during treatment.

The receptor's source is a human donor with HPV-associated anogenital cancer. The chain is built from TRBV7-3 and TRBJ1-1, with D perhaps matching TRBD1 (5 bases). The sequences come from blood, collected from a patient who underwent chemoradiotherapy. The CDR3: CASSLRGSTEAFF. DNA for the CDR3: TGTGCCAGCAGCTTAAGGGGGAGCACTGAAGCTTTCTTT.